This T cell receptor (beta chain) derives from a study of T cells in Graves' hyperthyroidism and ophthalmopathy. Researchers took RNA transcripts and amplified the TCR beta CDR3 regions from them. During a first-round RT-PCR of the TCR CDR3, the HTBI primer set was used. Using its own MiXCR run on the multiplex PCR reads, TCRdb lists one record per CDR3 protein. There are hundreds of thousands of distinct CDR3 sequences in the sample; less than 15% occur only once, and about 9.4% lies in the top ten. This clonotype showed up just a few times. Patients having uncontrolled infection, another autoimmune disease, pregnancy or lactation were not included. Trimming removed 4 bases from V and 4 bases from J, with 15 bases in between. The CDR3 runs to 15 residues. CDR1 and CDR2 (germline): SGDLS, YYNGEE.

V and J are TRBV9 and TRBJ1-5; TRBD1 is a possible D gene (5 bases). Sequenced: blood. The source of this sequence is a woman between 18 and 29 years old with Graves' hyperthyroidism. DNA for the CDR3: TGTGCCAGCAGCCCCGGGGGGAGGATGAATCAGCCCCAGCATTTT. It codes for CASSPGGRMNQPQHF.